This passage covers 10 T cell receptor beta chains from one sample sequenced in a study of cytomegalovirus exposure and HLA in healthy donors. With 60 Vbeta and 13 Jbeta primers, the PCR was carried out. Produced via immunoSEQ multiplex PCR; TCRdb's table is partial and in-frame only. The sample lists about 83,000 clones, roughly 75% occurring once. Sequenced material: PBMCs. Receptors were obtained from a man in his fifties or sixties in good health and CMV-seronegative.

The table lists this clone with a few counts. The chain has TRBV19 and TRBJ1-1; possible D gene TRBD1, 5 bases. The CDR3 runs to 16 residues. Germline loops: CDR1 LNHDA, CDR2 SQIVND (reference sequence). V was pared by 7 bases and J by 4 bases, with 22 bases between. The CDR3 DNA reads TGTGCCAGTAACACGGCCCCGTCGGGGGGAGTCACTGAAGCTTTCTTT. Amino acid sequence: CASNTAPSGGVTEAFF.

The CDR3 DNA sequence: TGTGCCAGCAGCTCTCGGGCGGGGGGGCCTTTGGTGCAGTATTTT. Amino acids: CASSSRAGGPLVQYF. The chain has TRBV11-2 and TRBJ2-3, with 9 bases identical to TRBD2. The germline V gene encodes CDR1 SGHAT and CDR2 FQNNGV. There are 15 residues in the CDR3. V dropped 4 bases and J dropped 11; count of bases not matched to a gene: 13.

The chain is built from TRBV18 and TRBJ2-7; 10 positions match TRBD1. Germline V gene data show CDR1 as KGHSH and CDR2 as LQKENI. V shed 5 bases and J 7 bases; nucleotides not matched to a gene: 8. This CDR3 has 14 residues. CDR3: CASSMDRGVEEQYF. The CDR3 bases are TGTGCCAGCTCAATGGACAGGGGGGTTGAGGAGCAGTACTTC.

The V call is TRBV6-5, the J call TRBJ1-1; weak D call: TRBD1 (5 bases). This CDR3 spans 13 amino acids. In germline, CDR1 is MNHEY, CDR2 SVGAGI. V was shortened by 6 bases and J by 5 bases, with 13 bases between the two germline ends. The CDR3 here is CASRRGIGTEAFF. CDR3 DNA sequence: TGTGCCAGCAGGCGGGGGATAGGTACTGAAGCTTTCTTT.

V and J are TRBV7-9 and TRBJ1-3; weak D call: TRBD1 (6 bases). Deletions cut 6 bases from V and 4 bases from J, with 13 bases between. The CDR3 contains 14 residues. The V gene's germline CDR1 is SEHNR and CDR2 FQNEAQ (reference sequence). The CDR3 region is CASRTTGFGNTIYF. For the CDR3, the DNA is TGTGCCAGCAGAACAACAGGGTTCGGAAACACCATATATTTT.

Comment on this clone: The junction differs from germline at one of its ends, possibly a read error. This chain joins TRBV7-9 and TRBJ2-7; 8 positions agree with TRBD1. This CDR3 has 12 residues. Germline values: CDR1 SEHNR, CDR2 FQNEAQ (reference sequence). CDR3 in amino acids: CSSSRTGYEQYF. Here the CDR3 DNA reads TGTTCCAGCAGCCGGACAGGGTACGAGCAGTACTTC.

The chain is built from TRBV9 and TRBJ2-1; D possibly corresponds to TRBD2 (5 bases). This CDR3 contains 15 residues. CDR1 SGDLS and CDR2 YYNGEE come from the germline V gene. Trimming removed 5 bases at V and 4 bases at J, with 16 bases between. This chain's CDR3 is CASSTTGLTYNEQFF. DNA of the CDR3: TGTGCCAGCAGTACGACGGGGTTAACTTACAATGAGCAGTTCTTC. The entire variable domain, with the rest obtained from reference TRBV9 and TRBJ2-1, is as follows: DSGVTQTPKHLITATGQRVTLRCSPRSGDLSVYWYQQSLDQGLQFLIQYYNGEERAKGNILERFSAQQFPDLHSELNLSSLELGDSALYFCASSTTGLTYNEQFFGPGTRLTVL.

J is TRBJ2-3 and V is TRBV4-1; D is undetermined. This CDR3 spans 14 amino acids. The germline gives CDR1 MGHRA, CDR2 YSYEKL. Trimming cost V 4 bases and J 2 bases, with 10 bases left between them. This CDR3 is CASSLLSPTDTQYF. The CDR3 DNA is TGCGCCAGCAGCCTTTTGAGCCCCACAGATACGCAGTATTTT.

The J gene is TRBJ2-7, the V gene TRBV19; 8 nucleotides align to TRBD1. V gave up 2 bases and J gave up 2 bases; unmatched junction bases: 5. The CDR3 totals 15 residues. Germline lookup yields CDR1 LNHDA and CDR2 SQIVND (reference sequence). For the CDR3, the DNA is TGTGCCAGTAGTATATTTGGGGACAGGCCCTACGAGCAGTACTTC. This translates into CASSIFGDRPYEQYF.

The genes are TRBV10-3 and TRBJ2-7, with D tentatively TRBD2 (6 bases). The V end lost 3 bases, the J end lost 2 bases, and 17 bases lay between the germline ends. Looked up from germline, CDR1 is ENHRY and CDR2 is SYGVKD. There are 16 residues in the CDR3. CDR3 in DNA: TGTGCCATCAGTGAACCGGGTAGCGGTACGACCTACGAGCAGTACTTC. Its protein product is CAISEPGSGTTYEQYF.